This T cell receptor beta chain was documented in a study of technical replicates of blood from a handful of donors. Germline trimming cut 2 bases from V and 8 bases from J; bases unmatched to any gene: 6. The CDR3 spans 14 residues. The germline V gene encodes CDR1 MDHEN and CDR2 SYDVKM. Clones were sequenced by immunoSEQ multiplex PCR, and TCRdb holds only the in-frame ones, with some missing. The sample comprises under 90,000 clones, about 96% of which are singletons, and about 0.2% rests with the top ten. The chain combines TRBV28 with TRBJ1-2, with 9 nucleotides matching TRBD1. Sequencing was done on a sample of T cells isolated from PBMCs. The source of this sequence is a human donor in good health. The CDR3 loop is CASSLPGQGWGYTF. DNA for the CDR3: TGTGCCAGCAGTTTACCGGGACAGGGTTGGGGCTACACCTTC.